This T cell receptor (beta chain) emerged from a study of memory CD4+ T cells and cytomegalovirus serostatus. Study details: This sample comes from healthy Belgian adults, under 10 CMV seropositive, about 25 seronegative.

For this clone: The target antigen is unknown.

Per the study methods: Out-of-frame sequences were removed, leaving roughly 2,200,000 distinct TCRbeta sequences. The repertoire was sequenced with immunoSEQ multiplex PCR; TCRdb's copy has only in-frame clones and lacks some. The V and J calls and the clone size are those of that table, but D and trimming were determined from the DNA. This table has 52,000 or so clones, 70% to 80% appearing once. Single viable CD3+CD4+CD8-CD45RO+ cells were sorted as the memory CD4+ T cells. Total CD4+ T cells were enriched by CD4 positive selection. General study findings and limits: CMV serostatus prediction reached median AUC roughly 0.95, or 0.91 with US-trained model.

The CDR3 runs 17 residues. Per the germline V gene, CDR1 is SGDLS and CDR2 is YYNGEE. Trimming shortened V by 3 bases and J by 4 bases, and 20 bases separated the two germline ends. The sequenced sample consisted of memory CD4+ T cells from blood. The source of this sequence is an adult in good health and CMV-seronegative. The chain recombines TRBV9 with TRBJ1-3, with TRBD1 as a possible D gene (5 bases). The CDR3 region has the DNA TGTGCCAGCAGCGCCGTCCCCGACGGGGGTCCCGGAAACACCATATATTTT. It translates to CASSAVPDGGPGNTIYF.